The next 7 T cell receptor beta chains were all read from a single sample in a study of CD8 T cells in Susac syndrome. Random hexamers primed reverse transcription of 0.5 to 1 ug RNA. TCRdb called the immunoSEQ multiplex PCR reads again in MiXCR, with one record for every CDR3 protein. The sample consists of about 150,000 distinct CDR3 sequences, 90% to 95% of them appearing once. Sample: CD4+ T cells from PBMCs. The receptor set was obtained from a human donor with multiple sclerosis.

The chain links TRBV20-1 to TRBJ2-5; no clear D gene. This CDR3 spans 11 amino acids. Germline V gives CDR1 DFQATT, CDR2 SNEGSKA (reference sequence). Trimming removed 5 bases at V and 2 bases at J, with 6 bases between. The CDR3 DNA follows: TGCAGTGCTGTTACACAAGAGACCCAGTACTTC. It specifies CSAVTQETQYF.

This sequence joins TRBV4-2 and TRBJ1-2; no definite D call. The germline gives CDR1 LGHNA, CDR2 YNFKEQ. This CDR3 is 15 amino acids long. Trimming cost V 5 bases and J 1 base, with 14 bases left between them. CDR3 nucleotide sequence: TGTGCCAGCAGCATGGGGAGTACCCTTAACTATGGCTACACCTTC. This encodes CASSMGSTLNYGYTF.

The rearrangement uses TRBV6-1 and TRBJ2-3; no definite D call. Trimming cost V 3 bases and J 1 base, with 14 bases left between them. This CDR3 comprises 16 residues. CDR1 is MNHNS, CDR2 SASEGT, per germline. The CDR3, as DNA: TGTGCCAGCAGTGAGTGGAACCGGCGCGGCACAGATACGCAGTATTTT. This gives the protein CASSEWNRRGTDTQYF.

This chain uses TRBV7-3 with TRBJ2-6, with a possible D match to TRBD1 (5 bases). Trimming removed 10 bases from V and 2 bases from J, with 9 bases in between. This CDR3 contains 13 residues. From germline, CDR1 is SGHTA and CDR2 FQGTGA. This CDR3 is CATRAPGANVLTF. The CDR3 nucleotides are TGTGCCACCAGGGCTCCTGGGGCCAACGTCCTGACTTTC. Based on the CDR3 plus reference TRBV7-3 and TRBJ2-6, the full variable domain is GAGVSQTPSNKVTEKGKYVELRCDPISGHTALYWYRQSLGQGPEFLIYFQGTGAADDSGLPNDRFFAVRPEGSVSTLKIQRTERGDSAVYLCATRAPGANVLTFGAGSRLTVL.

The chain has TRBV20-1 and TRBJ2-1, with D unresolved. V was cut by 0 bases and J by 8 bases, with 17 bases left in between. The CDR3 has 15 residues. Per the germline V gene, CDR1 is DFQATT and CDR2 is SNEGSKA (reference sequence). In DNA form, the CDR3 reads TGCAGTGCTAGAGATCCGCTTCGGTCTAATCATGAGCAGTTCTTC. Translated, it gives CSARDPLRSNHEQFF.

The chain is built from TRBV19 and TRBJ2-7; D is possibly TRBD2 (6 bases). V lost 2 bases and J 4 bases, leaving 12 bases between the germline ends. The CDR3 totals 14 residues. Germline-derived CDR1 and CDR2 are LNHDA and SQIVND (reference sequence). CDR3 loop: CASSIQGGGYEQYF. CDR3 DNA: TGTGCCAGTAGTATACAGGGAGGCGGGTACGAGCAGTACTTC.

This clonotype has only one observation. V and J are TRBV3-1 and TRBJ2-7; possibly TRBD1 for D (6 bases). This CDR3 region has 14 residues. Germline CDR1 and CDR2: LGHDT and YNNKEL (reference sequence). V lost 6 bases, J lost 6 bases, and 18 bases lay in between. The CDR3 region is CASRGTRGFGEQYF. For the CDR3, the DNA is TGTGCCAGCAGAGGGACCAGGGGTTTTGGCGAGCAGTACTTC.